The T cell receptor (beta chain) described here comes from a study of blood T cell repertoires in COVID-19. Study information: Samples of COVID-19 (acute and convalescent) were obtained from the United States, Italy and Spain. PBMCs, B-cell-depleted T cells, or T cells provided the cDNA or gDNA that made up the material.

Study processing details: Amplifying reference gene primers gave estimates of nucleated cell counts. Sequenced by immunoSEQ multiplex PCR; TCRdb stores in-frame clones only, minus some. The V and J calls and clone size are taken from that table; D and trimming were inferred from the DNA. Of under 200,000 clones listed, around nine tenths are singletons. Deletions cut 5 bases from V and 7 bases from J, with 9 bases between. The germline V gene has CDR1 ENHRY and CDR2 SYGVKD. The CDR3 contains 11 residues. The sequenced material came from peripheral blood. This TCR was recovered from a man in his 70s with acute or convalescent COVID-19. The chain has TRBV10-3 and TRBJ2-7, with a possible D match to TRBD1 (6 bases). The CDR3 region is CAISLRGEQYF. CDR3 nucleotides: TGTGCCATCAGTTTGAGGGGGGAGCAGTACTTC.